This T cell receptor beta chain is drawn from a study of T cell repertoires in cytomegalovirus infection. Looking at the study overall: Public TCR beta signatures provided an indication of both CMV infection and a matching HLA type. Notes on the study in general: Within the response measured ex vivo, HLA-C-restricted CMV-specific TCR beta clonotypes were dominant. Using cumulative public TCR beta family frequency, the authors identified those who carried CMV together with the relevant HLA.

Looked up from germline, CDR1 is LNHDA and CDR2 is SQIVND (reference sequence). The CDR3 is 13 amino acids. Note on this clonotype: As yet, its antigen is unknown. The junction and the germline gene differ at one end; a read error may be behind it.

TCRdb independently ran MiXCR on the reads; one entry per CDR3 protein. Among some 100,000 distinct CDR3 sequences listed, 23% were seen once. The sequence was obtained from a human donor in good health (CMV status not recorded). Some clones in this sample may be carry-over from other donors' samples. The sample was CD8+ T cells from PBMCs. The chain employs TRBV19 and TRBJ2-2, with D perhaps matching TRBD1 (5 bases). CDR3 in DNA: TGTGTCAGTACCCAGGGTGACGCCGGGGAGCTGTTTTTT. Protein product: CVSTQGDAGELFF.